Given below is one T cell receptor (beta chain) in context. Its antigen is undetermined. PCR employed 60 Vbeta and 13 Jbeta primers. Clones were read by immunoSEQ multiplex PCR, and TCRdb kept only the in-frame ones, dropping some. The table includes about 45,000 clones, 45% to 60% detected once. These data belong to a study of cytomegalovirus exposure and HLA in healthy donors. Study-wide results and caveats: The study designated 150 or so TCR beta chains cytomegalovirus-associated. Across donors, sequencing depth was assumed by presence/absence analyses to be roughly uniform. A few CMV-associated chains proved CMV antigen-specific in vitro. Researchers reported in a later analysis that common viral pathogens appeared linked to several top clusters.

The CDR3 has 13 residues. V shed 4 bases, J shed 13 bases, and the junction held 10 bases outside the gene matches. Germline V gives CDR1 SQVTM, CDR2 ANQGSEA. This sequence joins TRBV29-1 and TRBJ2-2, with 9 bases that match TRBD2. Material: PBMCs. This TCR was sampled from a man between 60 and 75 years old in good health and CMV-seronegative. The CDR3 nucleotides are TGCAGCGTTGGAGTTAGCGGGAGTTTCGGGCTGTTTTTT. Residues: CSVGVSGSFGLFF.